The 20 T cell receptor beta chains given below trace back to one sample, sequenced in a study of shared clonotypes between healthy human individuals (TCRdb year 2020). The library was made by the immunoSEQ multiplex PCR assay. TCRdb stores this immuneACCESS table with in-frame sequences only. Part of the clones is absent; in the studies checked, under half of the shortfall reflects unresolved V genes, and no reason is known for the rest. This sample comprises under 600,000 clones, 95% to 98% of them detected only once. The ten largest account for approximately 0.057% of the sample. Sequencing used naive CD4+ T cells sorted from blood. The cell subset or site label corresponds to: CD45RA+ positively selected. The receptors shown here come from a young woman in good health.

Here the CDR3 reads CASSIWTEAYNEQFF. The CDR3 DNA sequence: TGTGCCAGTAGTATATGGACTGAGGCCTACAATGAGCAGTTCTTC. V and J are TRBV19 and TRBJ2-1, with D perhaps TRBD2 (5 bases). Deletions cut 2 bases from V and 2 bases from J, with 10 bases between. Germline V lookup: CDR1 LNHDA, CDR2 SQIVND (reference sequence). This CDR3 contains 15 residues.

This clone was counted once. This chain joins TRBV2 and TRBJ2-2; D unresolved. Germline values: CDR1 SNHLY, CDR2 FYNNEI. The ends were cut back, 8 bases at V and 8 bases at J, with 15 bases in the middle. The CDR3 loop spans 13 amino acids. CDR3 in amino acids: CASRLATSGELFF. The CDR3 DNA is TGTGCCAGCCGGCTGGCAACCTCAGGGGAGCTGTTTTTT.

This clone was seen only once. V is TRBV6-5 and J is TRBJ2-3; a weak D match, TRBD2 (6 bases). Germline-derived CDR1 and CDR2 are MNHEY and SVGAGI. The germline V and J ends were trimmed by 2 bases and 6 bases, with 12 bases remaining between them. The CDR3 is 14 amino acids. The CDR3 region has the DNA TGTGCCAGCAGTTACGGGAGGAATGGTGATACGCAGTATTTT. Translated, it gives CASSYGRNGDTQYF.

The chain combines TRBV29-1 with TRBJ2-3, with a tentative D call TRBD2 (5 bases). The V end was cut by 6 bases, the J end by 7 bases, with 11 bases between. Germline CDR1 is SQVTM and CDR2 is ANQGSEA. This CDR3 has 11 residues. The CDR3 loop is CSVPGSYTQYF. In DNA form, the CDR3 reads TGCAGCGTACCGGGGTCCTATACGCAGTATTTT.

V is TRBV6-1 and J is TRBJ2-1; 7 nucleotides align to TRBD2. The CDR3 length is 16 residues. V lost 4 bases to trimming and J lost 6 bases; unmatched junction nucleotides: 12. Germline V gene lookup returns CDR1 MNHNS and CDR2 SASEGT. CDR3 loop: CASSGFFLSGINEQFF. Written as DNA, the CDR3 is TGTGCCAGCAGTGGTTTCTTTTTGAGCGGGATCAATGAGCAGTTCTTC.

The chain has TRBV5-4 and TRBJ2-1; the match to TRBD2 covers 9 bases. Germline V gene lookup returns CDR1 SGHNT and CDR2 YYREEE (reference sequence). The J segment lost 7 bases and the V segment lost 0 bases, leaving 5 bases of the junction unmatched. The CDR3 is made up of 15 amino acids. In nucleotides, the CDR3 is TGTGCCAGCAGCTTGGTCGGGACTAGCATAAATGAGCAGTTCTTC. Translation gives CASSLVGTSINEQFF.

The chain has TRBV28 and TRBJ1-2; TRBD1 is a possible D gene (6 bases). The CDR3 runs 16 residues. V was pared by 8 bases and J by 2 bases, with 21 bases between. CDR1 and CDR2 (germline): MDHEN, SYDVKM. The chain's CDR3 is CASLTWTEKRNYGYTF. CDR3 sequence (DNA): TGTGCCAGCCTTACTTGGACAGAAAAACGAAACTATGGCTACACCTTC.

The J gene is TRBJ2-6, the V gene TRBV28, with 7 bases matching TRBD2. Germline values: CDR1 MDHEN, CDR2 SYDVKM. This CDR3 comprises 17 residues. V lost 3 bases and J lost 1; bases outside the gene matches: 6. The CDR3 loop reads CASSLPAGVSGANVLTF. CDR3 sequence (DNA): TGTGCCAGCAGTTTGCCCGCGGGGGTTTCTGGGGCCAACGTCCTGACTTTC.

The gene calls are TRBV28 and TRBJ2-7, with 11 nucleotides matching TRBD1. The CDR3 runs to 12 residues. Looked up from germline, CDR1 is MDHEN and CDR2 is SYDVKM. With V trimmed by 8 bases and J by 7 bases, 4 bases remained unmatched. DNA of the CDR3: TGTGCCAGCGGACAGGGGGCAGGGGAGCAGTACTTC. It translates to CASGQGAGEQYF.

CDR3 sequence reads: CASSVTGQGGGYGYTF. Here the CDR3 DNA reads TGTGCCAGCAGTGTAACGGGACAGGGAGGCGGCTATGGCTACACCTTC. The V call is TRBV6-1, the J call TRBJ1-2, with 9 positions matching TRBD1. The length of the CDR3 is 16 residues. Per the germline V gene, CDR1 is MNHNS and CDR2 is SASEGT. V trimming: 4 bases; J trimming: 4 bases; junction bases outside the gene matches: 10.

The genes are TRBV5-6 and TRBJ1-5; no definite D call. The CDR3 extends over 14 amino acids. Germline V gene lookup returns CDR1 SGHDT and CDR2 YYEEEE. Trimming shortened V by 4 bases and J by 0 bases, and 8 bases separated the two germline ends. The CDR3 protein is CASSLGLSNQPQHF. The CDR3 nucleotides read TGTGCCAGCAGCCTCGGGCTTAGCAATCAGCCCCAGCATTTT.

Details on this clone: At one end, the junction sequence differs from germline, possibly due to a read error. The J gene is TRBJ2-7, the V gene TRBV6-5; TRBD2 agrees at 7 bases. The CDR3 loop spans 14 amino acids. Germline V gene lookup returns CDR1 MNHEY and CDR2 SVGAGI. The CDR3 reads CASRYSGGVYEQYF. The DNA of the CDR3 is TGTGCCAGCAGATACTCGGGGGGTGTCTACGAGCAGTACTTC.

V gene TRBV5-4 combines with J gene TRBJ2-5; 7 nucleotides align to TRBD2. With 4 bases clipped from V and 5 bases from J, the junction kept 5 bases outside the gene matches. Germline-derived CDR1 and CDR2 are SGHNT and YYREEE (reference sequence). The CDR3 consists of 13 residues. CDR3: CASSLGGSETQYF. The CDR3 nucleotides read TGTGCCAGCAGCCTTGGCGGGAGTGAGACCCAGTACTTC.

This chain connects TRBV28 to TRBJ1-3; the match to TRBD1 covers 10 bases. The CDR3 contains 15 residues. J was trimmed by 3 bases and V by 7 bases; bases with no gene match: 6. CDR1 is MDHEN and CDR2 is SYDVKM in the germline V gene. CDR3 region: CASKTGQGYGNTIYF. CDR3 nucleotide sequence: TGTGCCAGCAAGACGGGACAGGGGTATGGAAACACCATATATTTT.

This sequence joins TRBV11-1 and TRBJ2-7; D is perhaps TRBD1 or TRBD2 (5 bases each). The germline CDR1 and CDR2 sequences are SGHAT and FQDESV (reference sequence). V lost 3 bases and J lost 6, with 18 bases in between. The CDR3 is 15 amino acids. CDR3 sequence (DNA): TGTGCCAGCAGCTTTCTACCGGGACCCAATATCGAGCAGTACTTC. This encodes CASSFLPGPNIEQYF.

Written as DNA, the CDR3 is TGTGCCAGCAGCTCTGGAGTGGGCACTAGCAATCAGCCCCAGCATTTT. As protein: CASSSGVGTSNQPQHF. V gene TRBV7-9 combines with J gene TRBJ1-5, with D unresolved. This CDR3 spans 16 amino acids. Trimming shortened V by 4 bases and J by 0 bases, and 13 bases separated the two germline ends. Germline CDR1 SEHNR, CDR2 FQNEAQ (reference sequence).

CDR3 in DNA: TGTGCCTGGAGCCGCCGAAACACCATATATTTT. Residues: CAWSRRNTIYF. This sequence joins TRBV30 and TRBJ1-3; D not certain. Per the germline V gene, CDR1 is GTSNPN and CDR2 is SVGIG (reference sequence). This CDR3 contains 11 residues. Trimming shortened V by 3 bases and J by 5 bases, and 5 bases separated the two germline ends.

In nucleotides, the CDR3 is TGTGCCAGCAGCTTAGGACAGTTCACCGGGGAGCTGTTTTTT. This codes for CASSLGQFTGELFF. The V and J genes are TRBV11-3 and TRBJ2-2, with D perhaps matching TRBD1 (5 bases). Trimming took 1 base from V and 4 from J, leaving 7 bases between them. Per the germline V gene, CDR1 is SGHNT and CDR2 is YENEEA. The CDR3 has 14 amino acids. Based on the CDR3 plus reference TRBV11-3 and TRBJ2-2, the full variable domain is EAGVVQSPRYKIIEKKQPVAFWCNPISGHNTLYWYLQNLGQGPELLIRYENEEAVDDSQLPKDRFSAERLKGVDSTLKIQPAELGDSAVYLCASSLGQFTGELFFGEGSRLTVL.

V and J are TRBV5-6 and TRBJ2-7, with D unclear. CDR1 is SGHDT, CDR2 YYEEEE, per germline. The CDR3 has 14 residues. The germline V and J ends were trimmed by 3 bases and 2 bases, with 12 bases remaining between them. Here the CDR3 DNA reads TGTGCCAGCAGCTCTTATAAGGGAACCTACGAGCAGTACTTC. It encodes CASSSYKGTYEQYF.

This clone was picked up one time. The CDR3 nucleotides read TGTGCCAGCAGTCCCTCCAGCTCTGGAAACACCATATATTTT. It translates to CASSPSSSGNTIYF. This rearrangement joins TRBV6-5 to TRBJ1-3; D gene uncertain. The V gene's germline CDR1 is MNHEY and CDR2 SVGAGI. The CDR3 is made up of 14 amino acids. Trimming took 5 bases from V and 0 from J, leaving 8 bases between them.